This T cell receptor (beta chain) was recovered during a study of blood T cell repertoires in COVID-19. At the level of the study: Samples came from the United States, Italy and Spain, spanning acute and convalescent COVID-19. PBMCs, B-cell-depleted T cells, or T cells provided the cDNA or gDNA that made up the material.

Authors' processing steps: Reference gene primer amplification yielded estimated nucleated cell counts. The repertoire was sequenced with immunoSEQ multiplex PCR; TCRdb's copy has only in-frame clones and lacks some. That table supplies the V and J calls and clone size; D and trimming were determined from the DNA. This sample yields around 73,000 clones, of which around 81% are seen a single time; 25% to 30% belongs to the top ten. The receptor was isolated from a human donor in a cohort sampled during active COVID-19. Sequenced material: peripheral blood.

The CDR3 loop is CASSPGTGQGRGWWNSPLHF. The CDR3 DNA sequence: TGTGCCAGCAGTCCCGGTACGGGACAGGGTCGAGGTTGGTGGAATTCACCCCTCCACTTT. J is TRBJ1-6 and V is TRBV27, with TRBD1 identical over 9 bases. Germline values: CDR1 MNHEY, CDR2 SMNVEV (reference sequence). The length of the CDR3 is 20 residues. The ends lost 5 bases at V and 7 bases at J; junction bases unmatched: 21.